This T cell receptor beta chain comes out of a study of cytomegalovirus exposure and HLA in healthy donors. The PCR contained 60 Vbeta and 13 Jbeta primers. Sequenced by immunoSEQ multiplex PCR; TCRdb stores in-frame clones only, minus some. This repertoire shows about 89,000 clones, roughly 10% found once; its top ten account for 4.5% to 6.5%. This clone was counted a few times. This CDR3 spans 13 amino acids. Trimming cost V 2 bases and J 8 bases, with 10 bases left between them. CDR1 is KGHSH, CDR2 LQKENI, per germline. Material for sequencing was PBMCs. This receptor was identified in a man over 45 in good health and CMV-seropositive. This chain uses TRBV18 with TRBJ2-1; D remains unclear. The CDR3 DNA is TGTGCCAGCTCACCAAGAATCCTAGATGAGCAGTTCTTC. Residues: CASSPRILDEQFF.